The 16 T cell receptor beta chains reported below all come from one sample, sequenced in a study of OX40 agonist ivuxolimab in advanced cancers. This table comes from immunoSEQ multiplex PCR, and its TCRdb copy is limited to in-frame clones, with some not included. This repertoire shows approximately 64,000 clones, roughly 90% found once; its top ten account for over 2.5%. This specimen consisted of CD4+ or CD8+ T cells sorted from blood, obtained in a trial of the OX40 agonist ivuxolimab. The receptors originated from an adult with an advanced solid tumor such as melanoma, head and neck, liver or kidney cancer.

The count of this clone is one. The rearrangement links TRBV9 to TRBJ2-1, with D tentatively TRBD2 (6 bases). CDR1 and CDR2 (germline): SGDLS, YYNGEE. V was pared by 0 bases and J by 7 bases, with 11 bases between. The CDR3 runs to 14 residues. The CDR3 here is CASSVAGAGNEQFF. The CDR3 DNA sequence: TGTGCCAGCAGCGTAGCAGGTGCGGGGAATGAGCAGTTCTTC.

This clone has just one count. Here the CDR3 DNA reads TGTGCCTTGCAGAGCGGTACGGGACCTCACTACGAGCAGTACTTC. Translating it yields CALQSGTGPHYEQYF. This sequence joins TRBV10-3 and TRBJ2-7; TRBD1 or TRBD2 may be the D gene (5 bases each). CDR1 and CDR2 from the germline V gene are ENHRY and SYGVKD. With 11 bases removed from V and 3 bases from J, the gap between germline ends came to 23 bases. The CDR3 consists of 15 residues.

This chain connects TRBV11-3 to TRBJ1-2, with D perhaps TRBD1 (5 bases). CDR1 and CDR2 from the germline V gene are SGHNT and YENEEA. The V and J ends lost 3 bases and 6 bases respectively, with 14 bases between them. The CDR3 has 14 residues. CDR3 amino acids: CASSLEVDINGYTF. The CDR3 DNA sequence: TGTGCCAGCAGCTTGGAGGTGGACATCAATGGCTACACCTTC. Complete variable domain (other parts from reference TRBV11-3 and TRBJ1-2): EAGVVQSPRYKIIEKKQPVAFWCNPISGHNTLYWYLQNLGQGPELLIRYENEEAVDDSQLPKDRFSAERLKGVDSTLKIQPAELGDSAVYLCASSLEVDINGYTFGSGTRLTVV.

V gene TRBV27 combines with J gene TRBJ2-2; D is unclear. This CDR3 is 12 amino acids long. Per germline, CDR1 MNHEY and CDR2 SMNVEV (reference sequence). V lost 2 bases to trimming and J lost 4 bases, with 2 bases between them. The CDR3 sequence: CASSLRTGELFF. CDR3 DNA: TGTGCCAGCAGTTTACGCACCGGGGAGCTGTTTTTT.

The chain has TRBV5-4 and TRBJ2-5; D not certain. V lost 2 bases and J 2 bases, leaving 16 bases between the germline ends. The germline CDR1 and CDR2 sequences are SGHNT and YYREEE (reference sequence). The length of the CDR3 is 16 residues. CDR3 in DNA: TGTGCCAGCAGCTTAGTCGGCGGCAGCAGGCAAGAGACCCAGTACTTC. This sequence encodes CASSLVGGSRQETQYF. The full variable domain, in which reference TRBV5-4 and TRBJ2-5 provide the parts outside the CDR3, is ETGVTQSPTHLIKTRGQQVTLRCSSQSGHNTVSWYQQALGQGPQFIFQYYREEENGRGNFPPRFSGLQFPNYSSELNVNALELDDSALYLCASSLVGGSRQETQYFGPGTRLLVL.

This chain uses TRBV30 with TRBJ2-3; D remains ambiguous. Germline loops: CDR1 GTSNPN, CDR2 SVGIG (reference sequence). Trimming cost V 1 base and J 2 bases, with 1 base left between them. The CDR3 is made up of 11 amino acids. The chain's CDR3 is CAWSATDTQYF. Written as DNA, the CDR3 is TGTGCCTGGAGTGCCACAGATACGCAGTATTTT.

This rearrangement joins TRBV5-1 to TRBJ2-5, with a possible D match to TRBD2 (5 bases). The V and J ends lost 4 bases and 4 bases respectively, with 11 bases between them. Germline loops: CDR1 SGHRS, CDR2 YFSETQ. The CDR3 has 13 amino acids. The CDR3 protein is CASSRGSGETQYF. The CDR3 coding sequence is TGCGCCAGCAGCAGAGGGTCCGGAGAGACCCAGTACTTC.

The chain has TRBV30 and TRBJ2-1; TRBD2 aligns across 8 bases. Germline trimming cut 5 bases from V and 0 bases from J; bases unmatched to any gene: 9. Germline V lookup: CDR1 GTSNPN, CDR2 SVGIG (reference sequence). The CDR3 sequence is 16 residues long. CDR3 sequence reads: CAWSTSGYSSYNEQFF. The CDR3 DNA reads as TGTGCCTGGTCCACTAGCGGTTACAGCTCCTACAATGAGCAGTTCTTC.

V gene TRBV29-1 combines with J gene TRBJ2-5, with D possibly matching TRBD2 (5 bases). Germline V CDR1 and CDR2: SQVTM, ANQGSEA. This CDR3 spans 13 amino acids. V lost 4 bases, J lost 1 base, and 10 bases lay in between. For the CDR3, the DNA is TGCAGCGTTGGTTTCGGAGGCCAAGAGACCCAGTACTTC. Protein sequence: CSVGFGGQETQYF.

The rearrangement links TRBV27 to TRBJ2-5; 7 bases agree with TRBD2. V was pared by 5 bases and J by 2 bases, with 8 bases of the junction left unmatched. Germline assignment: CDR1 MNHEY and CDR2 SMNVEV (reference sequence). The CDR3 is 15 amino acids. Here the CDR3 reads CASSRLASGQETQYF. The CDR3 bases are TGTGCCAGCAGTCGGTTGGCTAGCGGACAAGAGACCCAGTACTTC.

The V call is TRBV27, the J call TRBJ2-1; D not resolved. CDR1 and CDR2 (germline): MNHEY, SMNVEV (reference sequence). With 6 bases removed from V and 3 bases from J, the gap between germline ends came to 9 bases. This CDR3 has 13 residues. The chain's CDR3 is CASREQYYNEQFF. For the CDR3, the DNA is TGTGCCAGCAGGGAACAGTACTACAATGAGCAGTTCTTC.

This chain joins TRBV27 and TRBJ1-5; D uncertain. The V end was cut by 6 bases, the J end by 5 bases, with 11 bases between. Germline CDR1 reads MNHEY; CDR2 reads SMNVEV (reference sequence). The length of the CDR3 is 13 residues. CDR3: CASRLSRDQPQHF. The CDR3 nucleotides are TGTGCCAGCAGACTAAGCCGGGATCAGCCCCAGCATTTT.

The V call is TRBV6-1, the J call TRBJ2-1; the match to TRBD1 covers 8 bases. Germline V lookup: CDR1 MNHNS, CDR2 SASEGT. The CDR3 contains 15 residues. V trimming: 6 bases; J trimming: 4 bases; junction bases outside the gene matches: 8. CDR3 sequence (DNA): TGTGCCAGCAGAAGACAGGGGACACTGTACAATGAGCAGTTCTTC. It specifies CASRRQGTLYNEQFF.

This clone showed up just once. The rearrangement links TRBV5-1 to TRBJ2-6; D unresolved. Germline V gives CDR1 SGHRS, CDR2 YFSETQ. V gave up 0 bases and J gave up 0 bases, with 4 bases separating them. This CDR3 contains 15 residues. CDR3 DNA: TGCGCCAGCAGCTTGGTGATCTCTGGGGCCAACGTCCTGACTTTC. It is translated as CASSLVISGANVLTF.

This chain joins TRBV5-1 and TRBJ1-4; perhaps TRBD1 as D (5 bases). CDR1 is SGHRS, CDR2 YFSETQ, per germline. V shed 5 bases and J shed 5 bases, with 16 bases lying between them. The CDR3 spans 15 residues. The CDR3 sequence: CASRDPWGANEKLFF. The CDR3 DNA is TGCGCCAGCAGAGACCCGTGGGGCGCGAATGAAAAACTGTTTTTT.

This clone was counted only a few times. The V gene is TRBV7-2, the J gene TRBJ1-5; D unresolved. Trimming took 2 bases from V and 3 from J, leaving 8 bases between them. Germline values: CDR1 SGHTA, CDR2 FQGNSA. The CDR3 spans 14 residues. The CDR3 DNA sequence: TGTGCCAGCAGCTTATCTGGGTTCAATCAGCCCCAGCATTTT. This sequence encodes CASSLSGFNQPQHF.